Listed below are T cell receptor beta chains from one sample, sequenced in a study of technical replicates of blood from a few donors. Libraries were prepared by immunoSEQ multiplex PCR; TCRdb keeps only in-frame clonotypes and omits some of them. Of roughly 90,000 clones detected, approximately 94% appear once; the ten largest clones hold about 0.22%. The source material was T cells isolated from PBMCs. These receptors all come from a human donor in good health. The CDR3 runs from the conserved cysteine through the conserved F or W. A D gene is named only where the DNA matches it firmly.

>TRBV29-1|TRBD1|TRBJ2-2
TGCAGCGTTGAAGTAGCCTTAAGACAGGGGGCGTCGTTTGCCGGGGAGCTGTTTTTT
CSVEVALRQGASFAGELFF
>TRBV28|-|TRBJ2-7
TGTGCCAGCAGCCGATCAATAAAGGAGGTCTACCGGGGGTCCCTCGAGCAGTACTTC
CASSRSIKEVYRGSLEQYF
>TRBV27|TRBD2|TRBJ2-1
TGTGCCAGCAGCAATGACGCGCCGGGACTAGCGCACTACAATGAGCAGTTCTTC
CASSNDAPGLAHYNEQFF
>TRBV28|TRBD2|TRBJ2-7
TGTGCCAGCAGTTTCCGTTACAGCCTAGCGGCTATCTCCTACGAGCAGTACTTC
CASSFRYSLAAISYEQYF
>TRBV9|TRBD2|TRBJ2-1
TGTGCCAGCAGCGCGCTGGGGGTAGCGGGGGGGCGCTCCTACAATGAGCAGTTCTTC
CASSALGVAGGRSYNEQFF
>TRBV10-2|TRBD2|TRBJ2-7
TGCGCCAGCGCAGGCCGCGGGGGGGCCCACGAGCAGTACTTC
CASAGRGGAHEQYF
>TRBV6-6|-|TRBJ1-1
TGTGCCAGCAGTGGAGGGAGGTCCACTGAAGCTTTCTTT
CASSGGRSTEAFF
>TRBV28|TRBD2|TRBJ2-1
TGTGCCAGCAACGGACTAGCGGGTTCCTACAATGAGCAGTTCTTC
CASNGLAGSYNEQFF
>TRBV18|TRBD1|TRBJ2-7
TGTGCCAGCTTAATGACACCCTGGGACAGCAACTACGAGCAGTACTTC
CASLMTPWDSNYEQYF
>TRBV7-9|-|TRBJ2-1
TGTGCCAGCTTACTTTCCCGGCCGGGTTTCAATGAGCAGTTCTTC
CASLLSRPGFNEQFF
>TRBV6-5|-|TRBJ2-1
TGTGCCAGCAGTTACCGGGGTAGGTTCAATGAGCAGTTCTTC
CASSYRGRFNEQFF
>TRBV11-3|TRBD1|TRBJ2-7
TGTGCCAGCAGCTTGAGACAGGGTACCTACGAGCAGTACTTC
CASSLRQGTYEQYF